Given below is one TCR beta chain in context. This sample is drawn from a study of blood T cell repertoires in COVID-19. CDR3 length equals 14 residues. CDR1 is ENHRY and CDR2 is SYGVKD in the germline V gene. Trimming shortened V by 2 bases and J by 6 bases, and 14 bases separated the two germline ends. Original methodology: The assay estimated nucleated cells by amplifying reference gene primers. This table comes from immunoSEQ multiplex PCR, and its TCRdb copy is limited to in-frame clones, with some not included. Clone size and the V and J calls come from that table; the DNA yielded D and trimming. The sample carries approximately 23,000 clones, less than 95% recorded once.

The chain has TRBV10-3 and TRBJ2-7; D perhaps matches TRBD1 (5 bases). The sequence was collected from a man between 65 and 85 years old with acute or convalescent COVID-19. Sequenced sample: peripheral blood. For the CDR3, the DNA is TGTGCCATCAGTGAGATCCAGGGCACGGGCGAGCAGTACTTC. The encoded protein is CAISEIQGTGEQYF.